Below are 10 T cell receptor beta chains sequenced from a single sample in a study of blood T cell repertoires in COVID-19. Sequenced by immunoSEQ multiplex PCR; TCRdb stores in-frame clones only, minus some. The sample holds about 94,000 clones, 75% to 85% seen once. Sequenced sample: peripheral blood. These receptors were obtained from a human donor in a cohort sampled during active COVID-19.

This clone came up a few times. This chain connects TRBV4-2 to TRBJ2-2, with TRBD2 matching 10 bases. The CDR3 sequence is 17 residues long. V shed 2 bases, J shed 5 bases, and the junction held 8 bases outside the gene matches. Germline CDR1 reads LGHNA; CDR2 reads YNFKEQ. The CDR3 DNA reads TGTGCCAGCAGCCAACCAAGCGGGAGGGCCGGAACCGGGGAGCTGTTTTTT. Protein: CASSQPSGRAGTGELFF.

The J gene is TRBJ2-7, the V gene TRBV11-1, with TRBD1 as a possible D gene (6 bases). Germline V gene sequence: CDR1 SGHAT, CDR2 FQDESV (reference sequence). V dropped 5 bases and J dropped 7 bases, with 15 bases sitting between them. The CDR3 runs 13 residues. The CDR3 bases are TGTGCCAGCAGCCCCCCAGGGGCCGAAGAGCAGTACTTC. Encoded protein: CASSPPGAEEQYF.

The chain's CDR3 is CASGGPTSGRAWDYEQYF. The CDR3 coding sequence is TGCGCCAGCGGGGGACCGACTAGCGGGAGGGCCTGGGATTACGAGCAGTACTTC. The J gene is TRBJ2-7, the V gene TRBV4-1, with TRBD2 identical over 14 bases. This CDR3 has 18 residues. CDR1 is MGHRA and CDR2 is YSYEKL in the germline V gene. V shed 8 bases and J 4 bases; nucleotides not matched to a gene: 16.

This chain connects TRBV27 to TRBJ1-2, with 10 nucleotides matching TRBD1. With V trimmed by 5 bases and J by 0 bases, 6 bases remained unmatched. The germline gives CDR1 MNHEY, CDR2 SMNVEV (reference sequence). This CDR3 region has 16 residues. CDR3 protein: CASSRQGALSNYGYTF. CDR3 coding DNA: TGTGCCAGCAGTCGACAGGGGGCACTTTCTAACTATGGCTACACCTTC.

The chain has TRBV18 and TRBJ1-4; TRBD1 aligns across 7 bases. This CDR3 spans 15 amino acids. The ends lost 6 bases at V and 5 bases at J; junction bases unmatched: 9. Germline V gene lookup returns CDR1 KGHSH and CDR2 LQKENI. This chain's CDR3 is CASSRQGFGNEKLFF. The CDR3 DNA reads TGTGCCAGCTCCCGACAGGGCTTCGGGAATGAAAAACTGTTTTTT.

The rearrangement uses TRBV30 and TRBJ1-5; D remains unclear. Between the trimmed V and J ends, which lost 3 bases and 2 bases, there was a span of 8 bases. Germline V gives CDR1 GTSNPN, CDR2 SVGIG (reference sequence). This CDR3 is built from 13 residues. This chain's CDR3 is CAWSPERNQPQHF. The CDR3 DNA is TGTGCCTGGAGCCCGGAGCGCAATCAGCCCCAGCATTTT.

This clone occurred once. V gene TRBV6-5 combines with J gene TRBJ1-5, with TRBD1 identical over 9 bases. Germline assignment: CDR1 MNHEY and CDR2 SVGAGI. Trimming removed 7 bases from V and 4 bases from J; junction bases left unmatched: 5. This CDR3 is built from 14 residues. In nucleotides, the CDR3 is TGTGCCAGCAATCGGGACAGGGTTAATCAGCCCCAGCATTTT. The encoded protein is CASNRDRVNQPQHF.

The chain has TRBV19 and TRBJ1-6; 8 nucleotides agree with TRBD1. The germline CDR1 and CDR2 sequences are LNHDA and SQIVND (reference sequence). The length of the CDR3 is 17 residues. V dropped 7 bases and J dropped 6; count of bases not matched to a gene: 14. The CDR3 loop is CASTPHTGGFGNSPLHF. The CDR3 coding sequence is TGTGCCAGTACCCCTCACACAGGGGGGTTTGGTAATTCACCCCTCCACTTT.

V usage is TRBV10-3 and J usage is TRBJ2-5, with 10 bases that match TRBD1. CDR1 is ENHRY, CDR2 SYGVKD, per germline. The CDR3 covers 14 residues. Losses at the gene ends were 8 bases for V and 4 bases for J; bases not matched to a gene: 7. This chain's CDR3 is CAIGTGAGGETQYF. CDR3 DNA sequence: TGTGCCATCGGGACAGGGGCTGGGGGAGAGACCCAGTACTTC.

This rearrangement joins TRBV7-6 to TRBJ2-7, with 7 bases aligning to TRBD2. Per germline, CDR1 SGHVS and CDR2 FNYEAQ. V lost 5 bases, J lost 4 bases, and 8 bases stayed unmatched. There are 14 residues in the CDR3. In DNA form, the CDR3 reads TGTGCCAGCAGCCCCTCAAGAGCGGGGTACGAGCAGTACTTC. This translates into CASSPSRAGYEQYF.